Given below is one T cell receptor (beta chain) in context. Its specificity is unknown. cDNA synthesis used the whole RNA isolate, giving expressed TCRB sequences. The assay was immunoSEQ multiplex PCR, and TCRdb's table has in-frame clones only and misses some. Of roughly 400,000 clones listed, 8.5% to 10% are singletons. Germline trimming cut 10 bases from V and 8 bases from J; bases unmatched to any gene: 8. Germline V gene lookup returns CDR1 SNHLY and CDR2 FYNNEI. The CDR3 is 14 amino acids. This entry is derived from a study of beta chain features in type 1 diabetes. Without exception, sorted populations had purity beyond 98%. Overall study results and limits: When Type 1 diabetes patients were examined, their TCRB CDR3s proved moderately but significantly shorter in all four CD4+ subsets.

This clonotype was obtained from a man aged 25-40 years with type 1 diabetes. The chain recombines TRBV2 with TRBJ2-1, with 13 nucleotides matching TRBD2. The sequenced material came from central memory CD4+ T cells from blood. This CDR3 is CATRGLAGVDEQFF. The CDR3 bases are TGTGCCACTCGAGGACTAGCGGGAGTCGATGAGCAGTTCTTC.